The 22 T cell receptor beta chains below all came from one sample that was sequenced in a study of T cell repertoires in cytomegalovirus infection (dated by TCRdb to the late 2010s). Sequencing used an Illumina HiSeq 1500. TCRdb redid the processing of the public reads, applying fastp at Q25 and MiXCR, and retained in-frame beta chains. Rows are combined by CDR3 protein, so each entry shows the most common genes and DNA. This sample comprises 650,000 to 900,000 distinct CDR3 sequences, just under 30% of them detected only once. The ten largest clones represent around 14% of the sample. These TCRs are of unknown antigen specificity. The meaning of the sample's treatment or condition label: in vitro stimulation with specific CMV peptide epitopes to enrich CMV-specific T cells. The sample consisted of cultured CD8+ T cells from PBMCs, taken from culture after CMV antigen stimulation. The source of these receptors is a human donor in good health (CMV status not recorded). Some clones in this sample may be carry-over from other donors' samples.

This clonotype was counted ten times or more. The CDR3 region has the DNA TGTGCCAGTAGTATGGGGACGCCGGGAAACACCATATATTTT. This sequence encodes CASSMGTPGNTIYF. The chain has TRBV19 and TRBJ1-3, with a tentative D call TRBD1 (5 bases). Per the germline V gene, CDR1 is LNHDA and CDR2 is SQIVND (reference sequence). This CDR3 comprises 14 residues. Deletions cut 3 bases from V and 4 bases from J, with 10 bases between.

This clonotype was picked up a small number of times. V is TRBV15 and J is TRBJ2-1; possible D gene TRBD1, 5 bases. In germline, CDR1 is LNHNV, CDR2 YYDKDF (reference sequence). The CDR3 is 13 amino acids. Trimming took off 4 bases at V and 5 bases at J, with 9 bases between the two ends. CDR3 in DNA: TGTGCCACCAGCACTAAAGGGGACAATGAGCAGTTCTTC. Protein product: CATSTKGDNEQFF.

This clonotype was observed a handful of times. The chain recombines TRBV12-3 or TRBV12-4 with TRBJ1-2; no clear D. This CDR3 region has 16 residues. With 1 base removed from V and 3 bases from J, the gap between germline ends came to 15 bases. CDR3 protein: CASSLDPPGLYYGYTF. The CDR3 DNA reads TGTGCCAGCAGTTTAGACCCCCCAGGTCTTTACTATGGCTACACCTTC.

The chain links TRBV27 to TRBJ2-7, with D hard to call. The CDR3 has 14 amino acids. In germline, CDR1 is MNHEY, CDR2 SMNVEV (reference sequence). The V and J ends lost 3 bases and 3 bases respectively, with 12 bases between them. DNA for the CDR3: TGTGCCAGCAGTTTGCAGGCCTCGAACTACGAGCAGTACGTC. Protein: CASSLQASNYEQYV.

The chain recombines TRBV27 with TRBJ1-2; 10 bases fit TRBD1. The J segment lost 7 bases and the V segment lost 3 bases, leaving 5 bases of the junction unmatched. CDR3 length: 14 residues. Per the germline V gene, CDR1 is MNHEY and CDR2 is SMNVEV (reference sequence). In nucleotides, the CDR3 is TGTGCCAGCAGTTTTTCCGGGACAGGGGTTGGCTACACCTTC. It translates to CASSFSGTGVGYTF.

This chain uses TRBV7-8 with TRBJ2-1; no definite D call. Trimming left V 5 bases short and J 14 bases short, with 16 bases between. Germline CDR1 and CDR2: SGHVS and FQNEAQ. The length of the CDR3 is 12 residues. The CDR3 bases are TGTGCCAGCAGCCCCGGTAGGAAAAGGGAGTTCTTC. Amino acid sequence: CASSPGRKREFF.

CDR3 sequence: CASRLTGQGSTGELFF. The CDR3 DNA sequence: TGTGCCAGCAGGCTCACTGGACAGGGTAGCACCGGGGAGCTGTTTTTT. The genes are TRBV7-9 and TRBJ2-2; the match to TRBD1 covers 8 bases. CDR1 and CDR2 (germline): SEHNR, FQNEAQ (reference sequence). This CDR3 has 16 residues. After removal of 6 bases from V and 4 bases from J, the junction contained 10 bases not matched to a gene.

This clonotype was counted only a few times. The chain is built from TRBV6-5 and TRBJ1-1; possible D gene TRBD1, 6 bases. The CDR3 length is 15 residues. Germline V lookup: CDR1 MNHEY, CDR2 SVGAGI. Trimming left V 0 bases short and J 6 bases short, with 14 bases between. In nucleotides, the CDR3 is TGTGCCAGCAGTTACTCCGGGAGCCCAGGGGCTGAAGCTTTCTTT. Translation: CASSYSGSPGAEAFF.

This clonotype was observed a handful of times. CDR3 bases: TGTGCCAGCAGCCAGAGCAGGGGTTATAGCAATCAGCCCCAGCATTTT. Translation: CASSQSRGYSNQPQHF. The rearrangement uses TRBV7-2 and TRBJ1-5; a possible D gene is TRBD1 (6 bases). Looked up from germline, CDR1 is SGHTA and CDR2 is FQGNSA. This CDR3 has 16 amino acids. The ends were cut back, 5 bases at V and 0 bases at J, with 14 bases in the middle.

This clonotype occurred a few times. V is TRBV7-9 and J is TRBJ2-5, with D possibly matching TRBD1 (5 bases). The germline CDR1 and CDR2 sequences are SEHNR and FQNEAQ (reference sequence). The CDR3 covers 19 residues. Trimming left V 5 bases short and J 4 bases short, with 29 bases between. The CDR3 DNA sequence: TGTGCCAGCAGCACCCCCCCCCCGCGTGGACACTCCTCGGGAGAGACCCAGTACTTC. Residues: CASSTPPPRGHSSGETQYF.

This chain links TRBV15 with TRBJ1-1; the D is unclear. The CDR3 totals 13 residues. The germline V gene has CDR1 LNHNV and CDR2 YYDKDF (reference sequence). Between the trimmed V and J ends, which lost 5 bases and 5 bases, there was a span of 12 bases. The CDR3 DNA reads TGTGCCACCAGCCCCCCCGGGAGGACTGAAGCTTTCTTT. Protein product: CATSPPGRTEAFF.

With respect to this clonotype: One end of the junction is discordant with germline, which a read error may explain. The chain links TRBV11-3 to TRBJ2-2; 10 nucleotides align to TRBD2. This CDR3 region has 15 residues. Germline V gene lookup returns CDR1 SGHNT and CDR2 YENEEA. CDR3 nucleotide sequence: TGTGCCAGCAGCCCTAGCGGGGGCGACACCGGGGAGCTGATTTTT. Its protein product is CASSPSGGDTGELIF.

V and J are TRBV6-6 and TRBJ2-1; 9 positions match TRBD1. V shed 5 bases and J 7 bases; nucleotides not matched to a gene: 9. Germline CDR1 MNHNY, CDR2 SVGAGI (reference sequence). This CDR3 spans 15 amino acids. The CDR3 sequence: CASSTPVTGGNEQFF. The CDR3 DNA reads TGTGCCAGCAGTACCCCCGTGACAGGGGGGAATGAGCAGTTCTTC.

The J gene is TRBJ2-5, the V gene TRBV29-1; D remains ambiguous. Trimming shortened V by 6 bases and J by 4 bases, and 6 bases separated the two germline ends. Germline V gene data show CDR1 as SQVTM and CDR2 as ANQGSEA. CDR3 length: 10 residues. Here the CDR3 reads CSVVGETQYF. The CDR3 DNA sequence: TGCAGCGTGGTGGGAGAGACCCAGTACTTC.

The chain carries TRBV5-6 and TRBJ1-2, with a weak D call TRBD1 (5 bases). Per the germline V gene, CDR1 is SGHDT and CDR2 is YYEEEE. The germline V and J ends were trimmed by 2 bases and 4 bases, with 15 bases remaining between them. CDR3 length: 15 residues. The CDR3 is CASSFFRDGGYGYTF. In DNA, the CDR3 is TGTGCCAGCAGCTTTTTTCGGGACGGAGGCTATGGCTACACCTTC.

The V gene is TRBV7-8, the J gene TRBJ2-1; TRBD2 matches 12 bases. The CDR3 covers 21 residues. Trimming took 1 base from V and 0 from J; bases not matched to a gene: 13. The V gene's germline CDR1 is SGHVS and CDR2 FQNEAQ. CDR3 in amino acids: CASSLGGPSGGAAGSYNEQFF. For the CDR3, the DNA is TGTGCCAGCAGCTTAGGGGGACCTAGCGGGGGGGCCGCCGGCTCCTACAATGAGCAGTTCTTC.

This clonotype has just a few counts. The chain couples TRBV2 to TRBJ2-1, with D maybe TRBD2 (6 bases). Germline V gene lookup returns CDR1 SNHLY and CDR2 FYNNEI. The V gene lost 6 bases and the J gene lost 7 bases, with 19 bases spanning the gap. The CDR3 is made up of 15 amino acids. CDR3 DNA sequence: TGTGCCAGCAGGAACCCTGGTTTTGGAGGGAATGAGCAGTTCTTC. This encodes CASRNPGFGGNEQFF. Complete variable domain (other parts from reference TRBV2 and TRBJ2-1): EPEVTQTPSHQVTQMGQEVILRCVPISNHLYFYWYRQILGQKVEFLVSFYNNEISEKSEIFDDQFSVERPDGSNFTLKIRSTKLEDSAMYFCASRNPGFGGNEQFFGPGTRLTVL.

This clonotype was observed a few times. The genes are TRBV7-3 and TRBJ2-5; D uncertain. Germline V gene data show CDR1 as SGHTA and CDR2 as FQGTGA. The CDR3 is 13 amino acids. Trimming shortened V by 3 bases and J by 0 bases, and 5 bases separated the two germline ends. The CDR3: CASSFEYQETQYF. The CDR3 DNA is TGTGCCAGCAGCTTTGAGTACCAAGAGACCCAGTACTTC. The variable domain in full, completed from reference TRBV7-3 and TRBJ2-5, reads GAGVSQTPSNKVTEKGKYVELRCDPISGHTALYWYRQSLGQGPEFLIYFQGTGAADDSGLPNDRFFAVRPEGSVSTLKIQRTERGDSAVYLCASSFEYQETQYFGPGTRLLVL.

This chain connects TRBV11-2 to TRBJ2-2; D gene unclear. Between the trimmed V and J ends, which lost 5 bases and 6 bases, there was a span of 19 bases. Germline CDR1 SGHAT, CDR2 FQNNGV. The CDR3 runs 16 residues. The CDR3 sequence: CASSRAGRSPSGELFF. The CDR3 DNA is TGTGCCAGCAGCCGAGCCGGTAGAAGTCCTTCCGGGGAGCTGTTTTTT.

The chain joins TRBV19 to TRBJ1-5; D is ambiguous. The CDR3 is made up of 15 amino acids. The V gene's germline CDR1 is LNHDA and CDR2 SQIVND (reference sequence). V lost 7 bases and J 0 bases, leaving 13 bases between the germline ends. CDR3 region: CASNRKADSNQPQHF. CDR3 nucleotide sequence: TGTGCCAGTAACAGAAAGGCTGATAGCAATCAGCCCCAGCATTTT.

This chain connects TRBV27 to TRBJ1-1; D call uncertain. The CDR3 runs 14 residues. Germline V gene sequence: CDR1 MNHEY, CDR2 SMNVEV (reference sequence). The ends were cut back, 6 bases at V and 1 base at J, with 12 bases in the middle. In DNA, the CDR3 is TGTGCCAGCAGATCAATACAGACGAACACTGAAGCTTTCTTT. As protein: CASRSIQTNTEAFF.

CDR3 region: CASSQGYNQGPTEAFF. CDR3 nucleotides: TGCGCCAGCAGCCAAGGGTACAACCAGGGGCCCACTGAAGCTTTCTTT. V usage is TRBV4-3 and J usage is TRBJ1-1, with a possible D match to TRBD1 (6 bases). The length of the CDR3 is 16 residues. V was trimmed by 1 base and J by 4 bases, leaving 16 bases between them. CDR1 is LGHNA and CDR2 is YSLEER in the germline V gene.